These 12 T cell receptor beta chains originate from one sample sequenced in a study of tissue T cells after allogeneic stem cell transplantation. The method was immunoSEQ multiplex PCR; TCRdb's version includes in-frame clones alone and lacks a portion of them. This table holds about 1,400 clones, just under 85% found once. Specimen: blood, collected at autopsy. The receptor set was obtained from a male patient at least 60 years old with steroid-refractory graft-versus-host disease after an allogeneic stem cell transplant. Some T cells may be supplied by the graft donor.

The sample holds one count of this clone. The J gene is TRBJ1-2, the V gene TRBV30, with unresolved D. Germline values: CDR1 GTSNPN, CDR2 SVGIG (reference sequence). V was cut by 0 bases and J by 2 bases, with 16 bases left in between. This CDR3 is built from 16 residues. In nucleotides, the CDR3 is TGTGCCTGGAGTGTGATCGACGGTACGCTGAACTATGGCTACACCTTC. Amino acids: CAWSVIDGTLNYGYTF.

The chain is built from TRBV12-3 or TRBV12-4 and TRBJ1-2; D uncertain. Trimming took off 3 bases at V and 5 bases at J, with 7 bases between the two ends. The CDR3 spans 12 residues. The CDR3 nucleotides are TGTGCCAGCAGTTTTCCTGATTATGGCTACACCTTC. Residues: CASSFPDYGYTF.

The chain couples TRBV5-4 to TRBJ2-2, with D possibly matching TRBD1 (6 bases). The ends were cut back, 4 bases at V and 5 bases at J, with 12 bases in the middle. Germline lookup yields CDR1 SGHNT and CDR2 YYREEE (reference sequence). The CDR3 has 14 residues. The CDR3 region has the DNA TGTGCCAGCAGCACAGAACAGGGTACCGGGGAGCTGTTTTTT. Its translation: CASSTEQGTGELFF.

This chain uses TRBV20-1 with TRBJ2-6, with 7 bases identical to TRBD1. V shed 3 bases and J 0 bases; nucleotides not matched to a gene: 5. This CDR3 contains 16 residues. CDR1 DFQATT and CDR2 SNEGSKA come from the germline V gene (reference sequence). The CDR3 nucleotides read TGCAGTGCTAGTGTAGGGGGCTCCTCTGGGGCCAACGTCCTGACTTTC. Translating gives CSASVGGSSGANVLTF.

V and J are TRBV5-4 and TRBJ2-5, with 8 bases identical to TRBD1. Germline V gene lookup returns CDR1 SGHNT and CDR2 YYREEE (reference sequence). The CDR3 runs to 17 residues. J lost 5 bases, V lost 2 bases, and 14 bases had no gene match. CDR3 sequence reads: CASSFPPPGRGQETQYF. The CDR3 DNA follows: TGTGCCAGCAGCTTCCCACCGCCCGGCAGGGGGCAGGAGACCCAGTACTTC.

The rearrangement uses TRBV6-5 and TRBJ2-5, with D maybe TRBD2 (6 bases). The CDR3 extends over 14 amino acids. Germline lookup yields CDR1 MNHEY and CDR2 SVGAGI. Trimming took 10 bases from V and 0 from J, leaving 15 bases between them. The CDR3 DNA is TGTGCCACTACTCGGGACTTGTACCAAGAGACCCAGTACTTC. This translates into CATTRDLYQETQYF.

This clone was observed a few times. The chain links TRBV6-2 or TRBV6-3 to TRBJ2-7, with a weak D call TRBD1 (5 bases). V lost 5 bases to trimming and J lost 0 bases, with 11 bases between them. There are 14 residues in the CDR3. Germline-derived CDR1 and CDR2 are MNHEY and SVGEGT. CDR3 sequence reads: CASSTYRSSYEQYF. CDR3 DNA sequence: TGTGCCAGCAGTACCTACAGGAGCTCCTACGAGCAGTACTTC.

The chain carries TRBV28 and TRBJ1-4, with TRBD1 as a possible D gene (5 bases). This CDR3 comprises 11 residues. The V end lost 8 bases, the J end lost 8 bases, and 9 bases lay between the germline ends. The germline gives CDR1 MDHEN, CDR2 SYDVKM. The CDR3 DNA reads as TGTGCCAGCGGGTGGGGCGAAAAACTGTTTTTT. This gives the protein CASGWGEKLFF.

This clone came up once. In DNA, the CDR3 is TGTGCCAGTAGTACTTCGGCCAGGGGCTCGTATGAGCAGTACTTC. This codes for CASSTSARGSYEQYF. The gene calls are TRBV19 and TRBJ2-7; D is possibly TRBD1 (6 bases). Trimming removed 4 bases from V and 7 bases from J, with 20 bases in between. This CDR3 spans 15 amino acids. Germline V gives CDR1 LNHDA, CDR2 SQIVND (reference sequence).

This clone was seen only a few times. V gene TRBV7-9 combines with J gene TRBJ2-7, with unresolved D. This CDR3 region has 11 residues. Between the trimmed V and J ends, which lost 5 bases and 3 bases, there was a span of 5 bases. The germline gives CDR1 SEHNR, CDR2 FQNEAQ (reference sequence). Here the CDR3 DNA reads TGTGCCAGCAGCGCGGACTACGAGCAGTACTTC. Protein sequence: CASSADYEQYF.

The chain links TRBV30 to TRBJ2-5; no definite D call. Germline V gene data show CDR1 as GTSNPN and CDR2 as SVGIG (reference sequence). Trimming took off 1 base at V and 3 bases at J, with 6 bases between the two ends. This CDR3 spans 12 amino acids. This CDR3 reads CAWSGVKETQYF. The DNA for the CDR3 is TGTGCCTGGAGTGGAGTCAAAGAGACCCAGTACTTC.

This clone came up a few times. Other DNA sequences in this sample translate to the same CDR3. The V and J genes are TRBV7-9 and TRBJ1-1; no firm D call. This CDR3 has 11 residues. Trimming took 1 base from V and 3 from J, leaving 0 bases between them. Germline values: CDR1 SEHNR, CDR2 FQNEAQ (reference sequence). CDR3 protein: CASSLDTEAFF. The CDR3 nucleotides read TGTGCCAGCAGCTTAGACACTGAAGCTTTCTTT.